The text below deals with one T cell receptor beta chain. The data belong to a study of blood T cell repertoires in COVID-19. Study background: The United States, Italy and Spain were the sources of the acute and convalescent COVID-19 samples. Sample material is recorded as cDNA or gDNA derived from T cells, B-cell-depleted T cells, or PBMCs.

V shed 1 base, J shed 2 bases, and the junction held 2 bases outside the gene matches. The CDR3 spans 15 residues. Germline V gene data show CDR1 as MGHRA and CDR2 as YSYEKL. It was during active infection that Seattle patients were enrolled and then longitudinally followed. Methods used by the authors: Amplification with reference gene primers provided the estimates of nucleated cell counts. The repertoire was sequenced with immunoSEQ multiplex PCR; TCRdb's copy has only in-frame clones and lacks some. Clone size and V and J calls were adopted from that table, with D and trimming inferred from the DNA. This sample yields around 100,000 clones, of which 92% are seen a single time; under 2% belongs to the top ten.

The clonotype was recovered from a woman between 45 and 60 years old with COVID-19, enrolled during active disease. The specimen sequenced was peripheral blood. The V gene is TRBV4-1, the J gene TRBJ2-5, with TRBD2 identical over 9 bases. The CDR3 spells CASSQVLAGQETQYF. The CDR3 DNA follows: TGCGCCAGCAGCCAAGTTCTAGCGGGGCAAGAGACCCAGTACTTC.